This entry lists 32 T cell receptor beta chains sequenced from one sample in a study of blood T cell repertoires in COVID-19. The table came from immunoSEQ multiplex PCR; TCRdb's copy has only in-frame clones and leaves some out. The data show about 400,000 clones, 80% to 90% seen once. The sample taken for sequencing was PBMCs or T cells enriched from blood (not recorded which). The receptors come from a woman between 50 and 59 years old who had recovered from COVID-19.

This sequence joins TRBV18 and TRBJ2-7; tentative D call: TRBD1 (6 bases). V gave up 3 bases and J gave up 5 bases, with 11 bases separating them. In germline, CDR1 is KGHSH, CDR2 LQKENI. The CDR3 runs 13 residues. The CDR3 region has the DNA TGTGCCAGCTCACCCAATACAGGGAACGAGCAGTACTTC. Translating gives CASSPNTGNEQYF.

The rearrangement uses TRBV6-1 and TRBJ1-4; 11 nucleotides align to TRBD1. The CDR3 runs 15 residues. Germline-derived CDR1 and CDR2 are MNHNS and SASEGT. V was pared by 2 bases and J by 7 bases, with 3 bases of the junction left unmatched. DNA of the CDR3: TGTGCCAGCAGTGAACGGACAGGGGGCAGTGAAAAACTGTTTTTT. It yields the protein CASSERTGGSEKLFF.

The J gene is TRBJ1-1, the V gene TRBV30, with D possibly being TRBD1 (6 bases). CDR3 length: 16 amino acids. V was clipped by 2 bases and J by 4 bases, with 20 bases between them. Germline CDR1 is GTSNPN and CDR2 is SVGIG (reference sequence). The CDR3 nucleotides read TGTGCCTGGAGTAGAACCACAGGGTCCGGAGGCACTGAAGCTTTCTTT. Encoded protein: CAWSRTTGSGGTEAFF.

The V and J genes are TRBV7-2 and TRBJ1-3, with 7 bases identical to TRBD1. The germline V gene has CDR1 SGHTA and CDR2 FQGNSA. Trimming cost V 4 bases and J 0 bases; bases outside gene matches: 0. The CDR3 is 14 amino acids. CDR3 in amino acids: CASSYRGSGNTIYF. The CDR3 DNA reads TGTGCCAGCAGCTACAGGGGCTCTGGAAACACCATATATTTT.

The rearrangement uses TRBV30 and TRBJ1-2, with a tentative D call TRBD1 (5 bases). Germline CDR1 GTSNPN, CDR2 SVGIG (reference sequence). This CDR3 has 11 residues. V was cut by 7 bases and J by 4 bases, with 10 bases left in between. CDR3 in DNA: TGTGCCTCCGGAGGGGTCTATGGCTACACCTTC. Translating it yields CASGGVYGYTF.

CDR3 DNA: TGCAGCCCCATAGTCATGAACACTGAAGCTTTCTTT. Its protein product is CSPIVMNTEAFF. The rearrangement joins TRBV29-1 to TRBJ1-1; D is unresolved. CDR3 length: 12 amino acids. The V gene's germline CDR1 is SQVTM and CDR2 ANQGSEA. Between the trimmed V and J ends, which lost 8 bases and 0 bases, there was a span of 10 bases.

The chain uses TRBV9 and TRBJ2-2, with D perhaps matching TRBD1 (6 bases). The V end was cut by 2 bases, the J end by 4 bases, with 12 bases between. Per the germline V gene, CDR1 is SGDLS and CDR2 is YYNGEE. CDR3 size: 15 residues. The CDR3 reads CASSVWQGSTGELFF. CDR3 nucleotides: TGTGCCAGCAGCGTCTGGCAGGGGTCCACCGGGGAGCTGTTTTTT.

The chain uses TRBV28 and TRBJ2-7; 9 bases agree with TRBD1. The CDR3 has 14 residues. Germline V gene sequence: CDR1 MDHEN, CDR2 SYDVKM. With V trimmed by 4 bases and J by 2 bases, 3 bases remained unmatched. CDR3 region: CASSSGTGTYEQYF. In DNA form, the CDR3 reads TGTGCCAGCAGTTCCGGGACAGGGACCTACGAGCAGTACTTC. The variable domain in full, completed from reference TRBV28 and TRBJ2-7, reads DVKVTQSSRYLVKRTGEKVFLECVQDMDHENMFWYRQDPGLGLRLIYFSYDVKMKEKGDIPEGYSVSREKKERFSLILESASTNQTSMYLCASSSGTGTYEQYFGPGTRLTVT.

The rearrangement joins TRBV30 to TRBJ1-3, with TRBD1 as a possible D gene (6 bases). The V end lost 2 bases, the J end lost 5 bases, and 10 bases lay between the germline ends. The CDR3 has 13 residues. CDR1 GTSNPN and CDR2 SVGIG come from the germline V gene (reference sequence). The chain's CDR3 is CAWSRTERNTIYF. CDR3 in DNA: TGTGCCTGGAGTCGGACAGAAAGAAACACCATATATTTT. Variable domain in full (rest from reference TRBV30 and TRBJ1-3): SQTIHQWPATLVQPVGSPLSLECTVEGTSNPNLYWYRQAAGRGLQLLFYSVGIGQISSEVPQNLSASRPQDRQFILSSKKLLLSDSGFYLCAWSRTERNTIYFGEGSWLTVV.

This chain connects TRBV6-4 to TRBJ2-3; D remains unclear. The CDR3 spans 14 residues. The V and J ends lost 6 bases and 1 base respectively, with 11 bases between them. The germline V gene has CDR1 MRHNA and CDR2 SNTAGT. The CDR3 nucleotides are TGTGCCAGCAGAGTTTCATCGGGCACAGATACGCAGTATTTT. Translated, it gives CASRVSSGTDTQYF.

The gene calls are TRBV5-1 and TRBJ2-7, with D uncertain. The CDR3 spans 14 residues. V was clipped by 0 bases and J by 5 bases, with 12 bases between them. CDR1 and CDR2 (germline): SGHRS, YFSETQ. The CDR3 coding sequence is TGCGCCAGCAGCTTGGGGTGGTCAGGAAACGAGCAGTACTTC. It yields the protein CASSLGWSGNEQYF.

This clone was seen once. The rearrangement uses TRBV5-1 and TRBJ1-1; 8 nucleotides line up with TRBD1. The CDR3 loop spans 15 amino acids. After removal of 2 bases from V and 6 bases from J, the junction contained 9 bases not matched to a gene. Germline V gene data show CDR1 as SGHRS and CDR2 as YFSETQ. This CDR3 reads CASSFGQGVIAEAFF. CDR3 nucleotide sequence: TGCGCCAGCAGCTTCGGACAGGGAGTCATTGCTGAAGCTTTCTTT.

V usage is TRBV19 and J usage is TRBJ2-7; D remains unclear. CDR3 length: 13 amino acids. Germline CDR1 and CDR2: LNHDA and SQIVND (reference sequence). Deletions cut 2 bases from V and 2 bases from J, with 7 bases between. CDR3 sequence reads: CASSISEAYEQYF. The DNA for the CDR3 is TGTGCCAGTAGTATATCAGAGGCCTACGAGCAGTACTTC.

J is TRBJ1-3 and V is TRBV6-6; 9 nucleotides line up with TRBD1. Trimming removed 6 bases from V and 4 bases from J; junction bases left unmatched: 7. The germline V gene encodes CDR1 MNHNY and CDR2 SVGAGI (reference sequence). This CDR3 is 15 amino acids long. The CDR3 here is CASSSGQGGGNTIYF. CDR3 in DNA: TGTGCCAGCAGCTCGGGACAGGGCGGAGGAAACACCATATATTTT.

The chain recombines TRBV24-1 with TRBJ1-1; D gene unclear. Germline V gives CDR1 KGHDR, CDR2 SFDVKD. V lost 5 bases and J lost 10, with 13 bases in between. This CDR3 region has 12 residues. The CDR3 protein is CATSGRTGIAFF. The CDR3 DNA follows: TGTGCCACCAGTGGGAGGACGGGGATAGCTTTCTTT.

This chain links TRBV5-1 with TRBJ1-3; tentatively, D is TRBD1 (6 bases). Germline assignment: CDR1 SGHRS and CDR2 YFSETQ. This CDR3 contains 15 residues. The germline V and J ends were trimmed by 0 bases and 0 bases, with 7 bases remaining between them. The CDR3 reads CASSLGTASGNTIYF. The CDR3 DNA follows: TGCGCCAGCAGCTTGGGGACAGCCTCTGGAAACACCATATATTTT.

The rearrangement uses TRBV6-5 and TRBJ1-2; the match to TRBD1 covers 8 bases. CDR1 is MNHEY, CDR2 SVGAGI, per germline. This CDR3 spans 14 amino acids. The junction had 5 bases not matched to a gene; V was cut back by 6 bases and J by 2 bases. The CDR3 region is CASSRDRRNYGYTF. As DNA, the CDR3 is TGTGCCAGCAGCCGGGACAGGCGCAACTATGGCTACACCTTC.

The rearrangement uses TRBV4-1 and TRBJ2-7; 9 bases fit TRBD2. J lost 4 bases, V lost 0 bases, and 7 bases had no gene match. The CDR3 length is 16 residues. Germline V gene data show CDR1 as MGHRA and CDR2 as YSYEKL. This CDR3 reads CASSQEGGGEYYEQYF. CDR3 bases: TGCGCCAGCAGCCAAGAGGGCGGGGGGGAATATTACGAGCAGTACTTC.

The chain employs TRBV5-6 and TRBJ2-3, with 13 bases lining up with TRBD2. Per germline, CDR1 SGHDT and CDR2 YYEEEE. V shed 0 bases and J 4 bases; nucleotides not matched to a gene: 2. This CDR3 has 16 amino acids. CDR3 nucleotides: TGTGCCAGCAGCTTGGGGACTAGCGGGGGTGCAGATACGCAGTATTTT. It encodes CASSLGTSGGADTQYF.

This chain connects TRBV19 to TRBJ1-1; possible D gene TRBD1, 6 bases. V gave up 5 bases and J gave up 0 bases, with 13 bases separating them. This CDR3 has 15 residues. The germline CDR1 and CDR2 sequences are LNHDA and SQIVND (reference sequence). The CDR3 bases are TGTGCCAGTAGTTTCTCCGGGGACATGAACACTGAAGCTTTCTTT. This codes for CASSFSGDMNTEAFF.

This chain joins TRBV14 and TRBJ1-2; tentative D call: TRBD1 (6 bases). CDR3 length: 14 residues. Germline-derived CDR1 and CDR2 are SGHDN and FVKESK. V was pared by 5 bases and J by 1 base, with 11 bases between. CDR3 in amino acids: CASSTGTLNYGYTF. Here the CDR3 DNA reads TGTGCCAGCAGCACCGGGACACTTAACTATGGCTACACCTTC.

Turning to this clone: One end of the junction does not line up with germline, which may come from a read error. The V call is TRBV28, the J call TRBJ1-4, with D possibly matching TRBD1 (5 bases). The CDR3 is 14 amino acids. CDR1 and CDR2 from the germline V gene are MDHEN and SYDVKM. The CDR3 DNA sequence: TGTGCCAGCAGTTTCCCGGGGGGAAATGAAAGACTGTTTTTT. It specifies CASSFPGGNERLFF. The variable domain in full, completed from reference TRBV28 and TRBJ1-4, reads DVKVTQSSRYLVKRTGEKVFLECVQDMDHENMFWYRQDPGLGLRLIYFSYDVKMKEKGDIPEGYSVSREKKERFSLILESASTNQTSMYLCASSFPGGNERLFFGSGTQLSVL.

The rearrangement links TRBV7-9 to TRBJ1-4; D is possibly TRBD1 (6 bases). The CDR3 loop spans 13 amino acids. From germline, CDR1 is SEHNR and CDR2 FQNEAQ (reference sequence). The V end was cut by 5 bases, the J end by 5 bases, with 9 bases between. This chain's CDR3 is CASSRTENEKLFF. CDR3 in DNA: TGTGCCAGCAGCCGGACAGAGAATGAAAAACTGTTTTTT.

J is TRBJ1-3 and V is TRBV4-1, with unresolved D. From germline, CDR1 is MGHRA and CDR2 YSYEKL. V shed 0 bases and J shed 7 bases, with 10 bases lying between them. This CDR3 contains 14 residues. DNA for the CDR3: TGCGCCAGCAGCCAAGATCCTAAGCGGAACACCATATATTTT. Translated, it gives CASSQDPKRNTIYF.

The gene calls are TRBV27 and TRBJ2-1; maybe TRBD2 (6 bases). V was shortened by 6 bases and J by 6 bases, with 18 bases between the two germline ends. The length of the CDR3 is 15 residues. CDR1 is MNHEY and CDR2 is SMNVEV in the germline V gene (reference sequence). The CDR3 spells CASRRDSGVLNEQFF. CDR3 in DNA: TGTGCCAGCAGGCGGGATTCGGGGGTCCTCAATGAGCAGTTCTTC.

J is TRBJ2-3 and V is TRBV27; no clear D gene. This CDR3 is built from 15 residues. Germline loops: CDR1 MNHEY, CDR2 SMNVEV (reference sequence). Trimming stripped 0 bases from V and 0 bases from J, with 7 bases between. CDR3 bases: TGTGCCAGCAGTTTATCGAGAGTGAGCACAGATACGCAGTATTTT. It translates to CASSLSRVSTDTQYF.

V usage is TRBV5-1 and J usage is TRBJ1-2; D is ambiguous. V lost 3 bases and J lost 6, with 18 bases in between. This CDR3 contains 15 residues. Germline CDR1 and CDR2: SGHRS and YFSETQ. The CDR3 spells CASSYQGATGNGYTF. CDR3 bases: TGCGCCAGCAGCTACCAAGGAGCAACCGGAAATGGCTACACCTTC.

This sequence joins TRBV13 and TRBJ1-6, with 7 positions matching TRBD1. The CDR3 has 12 amino acids. The V segment lost 7 bases and the J segment 10 bases; nucleotides outside the gene matches: 4. The germline V gene encodes CDR1 PRHDT and CDR2 FYEKMQ (reference sequence). CDR3 nucleotides: TGTGCCAGCAAGACAGGGATATCACCCCTCCACTTT. Encoded protein: CASKTGISPLHF.

This chain links TRBV4-3 with TRBJ1-6; D not resolved. The CDR3 consists of 18 residues. Trimming took 1 base from V and 0 from J, leaving 13 bases between them. Germline CDR1 LGHNA, CDR2 YSLEER. CDR3 sequence reads: CASSQGSTTISYNSPLHF. CDR3 nucleotide sequence: TGCGCCAGCAGCCAAGGCAGCACTACGATCTCCTATAATTCACCCCTCCACTTT.

This rearrangement joins TRBV10-3 to TRBJ1-1; tentative D call: TRBD1 (6 bases). The germline gives CDR1 ENHRY, CDR2 SYGVKD. This CDR3 contains 16 residues. V dropped 3 bases and J dropped 3 bases, with 17 bases sitting between them. CDR3 bases: TGTGCCATCAGTGAAGCAGGGGTGAATTCTGACACTGAAGCTTTCTTT. It translates to CAISEAGVNSDTEAFF.

The count of this clone is one. The chain employs TRBV27 and TRBJ2-1, with 7 nucleotides matching TRBD2. Germline V gene lookup returns CDR1 MNHEY and CDR2 SMNVEV (reference sequence). CDR3 length equals 15 residues. With 4 bases clipped from V and 8 bases from J, the junction kept 11 bases outside the gene matches. CDR3 sequence reads: CASSWPRGEIYEQFF. CDR3 sequence (DNA): TGTGCCAGCAGTTGGCCCCGGGGGGAAATCTATGAGCAGTTCTTC.

The V call is TRBV19, the J call TRBJ1-1; D uncertain. CDR1 is LNHDA and CDR2 is SQIVND in the germline V gene (reference sequence). The CDR3 contains 13 residues. The V end lost 8 bases, the J end lost 1 base, and 11 bases lay between the germline ends. CDR3 nucleotides: TGTGCCAGTTCGGGTGGTCGGAACACTGAAGCTTTCTTT. Protein product: CASSGGRNTEAFF.